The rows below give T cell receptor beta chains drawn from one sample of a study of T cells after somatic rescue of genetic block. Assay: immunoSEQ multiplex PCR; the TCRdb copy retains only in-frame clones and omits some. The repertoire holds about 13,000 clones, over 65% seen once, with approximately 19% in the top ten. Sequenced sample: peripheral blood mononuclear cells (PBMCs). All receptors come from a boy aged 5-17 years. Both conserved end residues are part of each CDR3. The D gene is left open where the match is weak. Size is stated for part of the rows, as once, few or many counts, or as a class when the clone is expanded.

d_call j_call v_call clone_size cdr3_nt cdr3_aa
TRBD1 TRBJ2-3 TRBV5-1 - TGCGCCAGCAGGGCAGGGGGACCAGATACGCAGTATTTT CASRAGGPDTQYF
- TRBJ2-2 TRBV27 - TGTGCCAGCAGTTTAATCTCGCCTATAGTGACCGGGGAGCTGTTTTTT CASSLISPIVTGELFF
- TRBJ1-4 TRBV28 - TGTGCCAGCAGCCCCGGGACGCAGGCTAATGAAAAACTGTTTTTT CASSPGTQANEKLFF
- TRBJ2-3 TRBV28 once TGTGCCAGCAGTTCGGGGAGCGCGGATACGCAGTATTTT CASSSGSADTQYF
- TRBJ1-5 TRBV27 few TGTGCCAGCAGTTTCTCCAGCTTCAATCAGCCCCAGCATTTT CASSFSSFNQPQHF
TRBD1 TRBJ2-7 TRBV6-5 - TGTGCCAGCAGTTACAGGGGACAGGGGCTCTACGAGCAGTACTTC CASSYRGQGLYEQYF
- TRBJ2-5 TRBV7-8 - TGTGCCAGCACCCTAAGGGGAACAGGGCAGGAGACCCAGTACTTC CASTLRGTGQETQYF
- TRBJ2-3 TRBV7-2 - TGTGCCAGCAGCTTCTCGGACTCCTATACGCAGTATTTT CASSFSDSYTQYF
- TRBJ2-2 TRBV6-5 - TGTGCCATCAGTGAATGGACTAAAACCGGGGAGCTGTTTTTT CAISEWTKTGELFF
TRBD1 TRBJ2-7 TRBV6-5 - TGTGCCAGCAGCCCCAGGACAGGGGGACCCTACGAGCAGTACTTC CASSPRTGGPYEQYF
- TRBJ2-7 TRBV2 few TGTGCCAGCAGCGCTTGGCGGACAAAGTACGAGCAGTACTTC CASSAWRTKYEQYF
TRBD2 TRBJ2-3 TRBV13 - TGTGCCAGCAGCTTCGTAGCGGGGGTGGAGGCAGATACGCAGTATTTT CASSFVAGVEADTQYF
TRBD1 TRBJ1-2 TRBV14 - TGTGCCAGCAGCCAAGATCTGACAGGGGGAATGTATGGCTACACCTTC CASSQDLTGGMYGYTF
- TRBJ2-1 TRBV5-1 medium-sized TGCGCCAGCAGCTTGGCGTGGGTGCCGGGCTCCTACAATGAGCAGTTCTTC CASSLAWVPGSYNEQFF
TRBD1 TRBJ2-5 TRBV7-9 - TGTGCCAGCAGCCTCCGGACAGGGAAAGAGACCCAGTACTTC CASSLRTGKETQYF
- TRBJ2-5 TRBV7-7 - TGTGCTAGCAGCCGCTTTCGGGCAGGAGAGACCCAGTACTTC CASSRFRAGETQYF
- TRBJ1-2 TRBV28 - TGTGCCAGCAGTTTACCGACCGCCTATGGCTACACCTTC CASSLPTAYGYTF
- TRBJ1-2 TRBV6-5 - TGTGCCAGCAGTTACGATGGAAGTGGGGGAGGAGGCTACACCTTC CASSYDGSGGGGYTF
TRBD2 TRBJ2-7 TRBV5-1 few TGCGCCAGCGCTGGTGGAGCGGGGGCCTACGAGCAGTACTTC CASAGGAGAYEQYF
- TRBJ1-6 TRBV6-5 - TGTGCCAGCAGTGGGGACGCCCCGTTATTGAGGGCCCTCCACTTT CASSGDAPLLRALHF
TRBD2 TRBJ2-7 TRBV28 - TGTGCCAGCAGTTTTACACTAGCGGGTGCCTACGAGCAGTACTTC CASSFTLAGAYEQYF
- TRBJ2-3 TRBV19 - TGTGCCAGTAGTATCTATGGACCAGATACGCAGTATTTT CASSIYGPDTQYF
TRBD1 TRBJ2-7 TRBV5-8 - TGTGCCAGCAGCCTCGACAGGGGGCTTTACGAGCAGTACTTC CASSLDRGLYEQYF
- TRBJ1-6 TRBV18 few TGTGCCAGCTCAGCCCGGGACGGAGGTCCCTATAATTCACCCCTCCACTTT CASSARDGGPYNSPLHF
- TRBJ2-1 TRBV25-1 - TGTGCCAGCAGGAGCCCTCGGACAGCTTCCTACAATGAGCAGTTCTTC CASRSPRTASYNEQFF
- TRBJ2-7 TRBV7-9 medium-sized TGTGCCAGCACTTCCCGGGACACCCAACACGAGCAGTACTTC CASTSRDTQHEQYF
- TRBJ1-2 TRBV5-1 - TGCGCCAGCAGCTTGGTTCCTCTTTGGGGGGGTGGCTACACCTTC CASSLVPLWGGGYTF
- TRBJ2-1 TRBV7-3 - TGTGCCAGCAGCTTAATGGGACGTAAGACTAGCAATGAGCAGTTCTTC CASSLMGRKTSNEQFF
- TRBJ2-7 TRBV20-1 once TGCAGGGGGTCAGGGGACTACGAGCAGTACTTC CRGSGDYEQYF
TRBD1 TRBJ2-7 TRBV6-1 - TGTGCCAGCAGTGAAGCGACGGGACAGGGGGTCTACGAGCAGTACTTC CASSEATGQGVYEQYF
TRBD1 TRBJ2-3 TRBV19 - TGTGCCAGTAGTACTTCTTGGGGACAGGGAACAGATACGCAGTATTTT CASSTSWGQGTDTQYF
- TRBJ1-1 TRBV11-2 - TGTGCCAGCAGCCAAAACACTGAAGCTTTCTTT CASSQNTEAFF
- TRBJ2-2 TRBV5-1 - TGCGCCAGCAGCTTGAGGGCTATCCCCGGGGAGCTGTTTTTT CASSLRAIPGELFF
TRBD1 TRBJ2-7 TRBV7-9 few TGTGCCAGCAGCCCTTCCGGGACAGCCTTTGGAGAGCAGTACTTC CASSPSGTAFGEQYF
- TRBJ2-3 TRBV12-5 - TGTGCTAGTGGCCCAGGGACCTGGAATACGCAGTATTTT CASGPGTWNTQYF
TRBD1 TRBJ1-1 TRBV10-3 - TGTGCCATTTCAGGGGGATGGACTGAAGCTTTCTTT CAISGGWTEAFF
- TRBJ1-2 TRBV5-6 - TGTGCCAGCAGCGTCGGGGGGTGGGACTATGGCTACACCTTC CASSVGGWDYGYTF
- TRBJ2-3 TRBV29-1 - TGCAGCGTTGAAGATGGCGATTACGCAGATACGCAGTATTTT CSVEDGDYADTQYF
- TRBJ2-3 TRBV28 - TGTGCCAGCAGTTTCGAAGTTGGGGGGACAGATACGCAGTATTTT CASSFEVGGTDTQYF
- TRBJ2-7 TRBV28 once TGTGCCAGCAGTCCTTGGCAGGGGAGCTCCTACGAGCAGTACTTC CASSPWQGSSYEQYF
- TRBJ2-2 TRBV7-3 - TGTGCCAGCAGCCCTACAGGGGAGGGCGGGGAGCTGTTTTTT CASSPTGEGGELFF
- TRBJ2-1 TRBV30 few TGTGCCTACACAGTGGGCTCCTACAATGAGCAGTTCTTC CAYTVGSYNEQFF
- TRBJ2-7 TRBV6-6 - TGTGCCAGCAGTCACTCAAACTACGAGCAGTACTTC CASSHSNYEQYF
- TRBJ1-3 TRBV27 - TGTGCCAGCAGTTTAAGGAGCTCTGGAAACACCATATATTTT CASSLRSSGNTIYF
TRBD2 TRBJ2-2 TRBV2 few TGTGCCAGCAAGCGGGAGGCGATCGGGGAGCTGTTTTTT CASKREAIGELFF
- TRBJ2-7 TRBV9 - TGTGCCAGCAGCGTAGGACAGAACTACGAGCAGTACTTC CASSVGQNYEQYF
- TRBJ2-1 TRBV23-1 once TGCGCCAGCAAGGGCAAGGGACGGTACAATGAGCAGTTCTTC CASKGKGRYNEQFF
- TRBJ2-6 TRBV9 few TGTGCCAGCAACTTCGACGGGTCCAGGGCCAACGTCCTGACTTTC CASNFDGSRANVLTF
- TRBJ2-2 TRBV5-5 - TGTGCCAGCAGCGTGGGCCATACGAACACCGGGGAGCTGTTTTTT CASSVGHTNTGELFF
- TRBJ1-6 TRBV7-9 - TGTGCCAGCAGCTTCCCGACAGATGGTTCACCCCTCCACTTT CASSFPTDGSPLHF
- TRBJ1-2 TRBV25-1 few TGTGCCAGCAGTGAATCGGGCATAGTAGGCTATGGCTACACCTTC CASSESGIVGYGYTF
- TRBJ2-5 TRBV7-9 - TGTGCCAGCAGCTTAGCCTGGAGGGATCAGGAGACCCAGTACTTC CASSLAWRDQETQYF
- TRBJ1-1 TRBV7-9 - TGTGCCAGCAGCTATGGAGGGACGTTGAACACTGAAGCTTTCTTT CASSYGGTLNTEAFF
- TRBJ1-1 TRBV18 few TGTGCCAGCTCACCGAACACTGAAGCTTTCTTT CASSPNTEAFF
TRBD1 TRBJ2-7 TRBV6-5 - TGTGCCAGCAGGCGGACAGGGGTAGACTCCTACGAGCAATACTTC CASRRTGVDSYEQYF
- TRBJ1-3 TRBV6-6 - TGTGCCAGCAGTTACGGGGGGAGAAACACCATATATTTT CASSYGGRNTIYF
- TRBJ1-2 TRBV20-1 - TGCAGTGTTCAAGCTGCGGCTGGCACCTTC CSVQAAAGTF
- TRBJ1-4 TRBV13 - TGTGCCAGCAGCTTACTTGGACAAGGGTCTTCGGGAGGTGAAAAACTGTTTTTT CASSLLGQGSSGGEKLFF
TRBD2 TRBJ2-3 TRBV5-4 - TGTGCCAGCAGCCTCACCGGGACTAGCGGGAGAGGCGGCACAGATACGCAGTATTTT CASSLTGTSGRGGTDTQYF